A single T cell receptor beta chain is shown here with its context. Its antigen is not identified. The data derive from a study of T cells in Graves' hyperthyroidism and ophthalmopathy. Study information: Peripheral blood collection took place at initial diagnosis, before any treatment.

Study results and caveats: Median prediction lead before ophthalmopathy onset was about 6.5 months with the model. A 13 V-J model separated ophthalmopathy from stable hyperthyroidism.

Germline V gene data show CDR1 as MNHEY and CDR2 as SVGEGT. The CDR3 has 17 residues. Trimming at V came to 6 bases and at J to 1 base, leaving 8 bases not matched to a gene. Using RNA transcripts as the source, TCR beta CDR3 regions were amplified. HTBI primers were employed in a first-round RT-PCR of the TCR CDR3. MiXCR was run by TCRdb on the multiplex PCR reads, yielding one entry per CDR3 protein. This table holds about 290,000 distinct CDR3 sequences, 13% found once. Initially, at the first diagnosis of hyperthyroidism and before any ophthalmopathy symptoms, blood was sampled. The sample was blood. This chain connects TRBV6-2 or TRBV6-3 to TRBJ2-3, with TRBD2 matching 12 bases. The TCR was taken from a woman aged 30 to 39 with Graves' hyperthyroidism that later progressed to Graves' ophthalmopathy. The CDR3 nucleotides read TGTGCCAGCAGCACTAGCGGGAGGCTGTTAGGCACAGATACGCAGTATTTT. Translation gives CASSTSGRLLGTDTQYF.